This T cell receptor (beta chain) emerged from a study of T cell responses to AZD1222 COVID-19 vaccine. Overall study findings and caveats: Only 5 or 6 people who got AZD1222 tested seropositive at baseline. When two AZD1222 doses had been given, Spike-specific TCR breadth and depth rose.

As for this clone: The antigen remains undetermined.

The CDR3 runs 16 residues. The ends lost 4 bases at V and 2 bases at J; junction bases unmatched: 3. Germline CDR1 SGHAT, CDR2 FQDESV (reference sequence). Data came from immunoSEQ multiplex PCR; TCRdb stores just in-frame clones and leaves some out. The table has 55,000 to 70,000 clones, around nine tenths seen once. The clonotype comes from an adult in good health. The sample in question was peripheral blood, obtained on day 0 of AZD1222 vaccination. This chain uses TRBV11-1 with TRBJ2-7; TRBD2 aligns across 15 bases. CDR3 coding DNA: TGTGCCAGCAGCTCGGGACTAGCGGGAGGCGCCTACGAGCAGTACTTC. Translated: CASSSGLAGGAYEQYF.